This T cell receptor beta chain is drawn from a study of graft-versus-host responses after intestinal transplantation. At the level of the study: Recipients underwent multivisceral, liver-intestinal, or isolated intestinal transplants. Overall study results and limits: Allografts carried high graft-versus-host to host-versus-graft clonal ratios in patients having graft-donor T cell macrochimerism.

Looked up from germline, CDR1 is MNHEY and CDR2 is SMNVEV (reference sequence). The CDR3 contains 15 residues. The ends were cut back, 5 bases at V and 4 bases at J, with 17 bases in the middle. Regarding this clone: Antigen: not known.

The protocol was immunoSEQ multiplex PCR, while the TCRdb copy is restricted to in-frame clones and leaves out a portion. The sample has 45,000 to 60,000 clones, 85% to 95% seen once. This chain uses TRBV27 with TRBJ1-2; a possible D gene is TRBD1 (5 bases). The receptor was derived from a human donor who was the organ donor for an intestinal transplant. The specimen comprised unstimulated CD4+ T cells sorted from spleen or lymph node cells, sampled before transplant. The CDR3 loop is CASSIQARSSYGYTF. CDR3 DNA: TGTGCCAGCAGTATACAGGCCAGGTCGAGCTATGGCTACACCTTC.